The text below deals with one T cell receptor (beta chain). Method: immunoSEQ multiplex PCR; TCRdb's copy keeps in-frame clones and lacks some. The table records around 450,000 clones, about 85% of them present only once. The study recruited people aged about 18 to 95 years across approximately 25 US areas. Two consecutive negative NP/OP PCR tests, clearance, or resolved symptoms defined Cohort 3 recovery. The sample is drawn from a study of blood T cell repertoires in COVID-19. The receptor's source is a young woman who had recovered from COVID-19. The sample was PBMCs or T cells enriched from blood (not recorded which).

This chain's CDR3 is CASVFGTPLETQYF. The CDR3 nucleotides are TGTGCCAGCGTTTTTGGGACTCCCTTGGAGACCCAGTACTTC. This chain links TRBV2 with TRBJ2-5, with TRBD2 as a possible D gene (6 bases). Germline values: CDR1 SNHLY, CDR2 FYNNEI. The germline V and J ends were trimmed by 8 bases and 5 bases, with 18 bases remaining between them. The CDR3 extends over 14 amino acids.